These T cell receptor beta chains were read from a single sample in a study of T-cell memory formation after mild COVID-19. Each CDR3 protein gets one entry after TCRdb re-called the 5' RACE reads with MiXCR. The sample holds roughly 450,000 distinct CDR3 sequences; 18% are singletons and the top ten take 9% to 15%. Sample: PBMCs or a T cell subset sorted from them (not recorded which). These TCRs come from an adult woman who had mild COVID-19 (a few samples of this study predate the infection). Cell type and time point are not known. Each CDR3 is given with its conserved first and last residue. Clone size is shown for a subset of rows, as once, few, many or a class of expanded clone.

V gene	J gene	clone size	CDR3 protein
TRBV7-2	TRBJ2-1	few	CASSDLAGPYNEQFF
TRBV20-1	TRBJ2-7	many	CSAGHPASGRAGYEQYF
TRBV2	TRBJ2-3	NA	CASRDGTPQDTQYF
TRBV5-1	TRBJ2-1	NA	CASSLGGRLAGVVEQFF
TRBV4-2	TRBJ1-2	many	CASSPQGERQGKRGYTF
TRBV12-3/TRBV12-4	TRBJ1-1	few	CASRRRSGVGGNTEAFF
TRBV25-1	TRBJ1-4	few	CASSESGGRVGKLFF
TRBV7-2	TRBJ2-3	few	CASSPHFISGSITDTQYF
TRBV19	TRBJ2-1	NA	CASKVAGYNEQFF
TRBV6-5	TRBJ1-2	NA	CASSYSSARFGYTF
TRBV5-5	TRBJ1-2	few	CASSPGIREAYTF
TRBV2	TRBJ2-3	NA	CASSEPAGGSDTQYF
TRBV7-9	TRBJ1-5	few	CASSRADTGGNQPQHF
TRBV6-2/TRBV6-3	TRBJ1-5	NA	CASSWVQGAGQPQHF
TRBV12-3/TRBV12-4	TRBJ2-2	few	CASSGGTGYTGELFF
TRBV7-6	TRBJ2-5	NA	CASSFPTSRGEETQYF
TRBV12-3/TRBV12-4	TRBJ1-2	few	CASSPDYPNYGYTF
TRBV6-6	TRBJ2-2	few	CATLDSWVSGELFF
TRBV4-3	TRBJ2-3	NA	CASSQEIAGWAGFDTQYF
TRBV19	TRBJ2-3	NA	CASSISSSTDTQYF
TRBV6-2/TRBV6-3	TRBJ1-1	NA	CASSYDRRTEAFF
TRBV5-1	TRBJ1-1	few	CASSFALDRTGGPNTEAFF
TRBV18	TRBJ1-1	few	CASSPKGAAFF
TRBV24-1	TRBJ2-5	few	CATSEPGMETQYF